This entry features one T cell receptor (beta chain) sequence. What it recognizes is unknown. Stated time point: pre-sensitization, week 0. As for treatment: therapeutic diphenylcyclopropenone sensitization with weekly scalp DPC. The source of the sample is a study of human T cells and chemical hapten exposure. Overall study results and limits: With DPC sensitization, TCRs exceeding 1 in 1000 frequency showed no change.

Germline V gene lookup returns CDR1 SGHDT and CDR2 YYEEEE. The CDR3 runs to 17 residues. Trimming cost V 3 bases and J 3 bases, with 19 bases left between them. TCRdb independently ran MiXCR on the RACE reads; one entry per CDR3 protein. The top ten clones hold over 7% of a sample with approximately 320,000 distinct CDR3 sequences, around 5% of them seen once. The receptor was derived from a woman aged 18-29 years with alopecia areata. Some clones in this sample may be carry-over from other donors' samples. The source was whole blood, collected in connection with sensitization to the hapten diphenylcyclopropenone (DPC). V and J are TRBV5-6 and TRBJ2-1; tentative D call: TRBD1 (6 bases). Here the CDR3 DNA reads TGTGCCAGCAGCTGGCGGGCTCATCAGGGGAACTACAATGAGCAGTTCTTC. Its translation: CASSWRAHQGNYNEQFF.